This TCR beta chain was captured in a study of spatial heterogeneity in lung cancer. TCRdb reprocessed the 5' RACE reads via MiXCR and lists one record per CDR3 protein. The sample contains just over 75,000 distinct CDR3 sequences, roughly 8% of which appear only once. CDR3 length: 15 amino acids. V dropped 2 bases and J dropped 4 bases, with 12 bases sitting between them. The germline CDR1 and CDR2 sequences are WSHSY and SAAADI. Described time point: sample taken at primary tumor resection. This clonotype has a count of ten or more. This chain links TRBV10-2 with TRBJ1-5; D not resolved. This receptor was taken from a male donor with early-stage non-small cell lung cancer. Specimen: PBMCs, collected at surgery. CDR3 sequence reads: CASSESSLLNQPQHF. In DNA form, the CDR3 reads TGCGCCAGCAGTGAGAGTAGTCTATTAAATCAGCCCCAGCATTTT.